The 5 T cell receptor beta chains below were found in one sample sequenced in a study of Graves' ophthalmopathy and Graves' hyperthyroidism (dated by TCRdb to 2017 to 2018). TCRdb records Illumina HiSeq 2000 as the sequencer. For repertoire sequencing, the TCR beta CDR3 regions were amplified from RNA transcripts. HTBI primers and the Qiagen OneStep RT-PCR kit were used in a first-round RT-PCR, which was followed by a second-round multiplex PCR, size selection and purification. TCRdb trimmed the raw reads at Q25, called clones with MiXCR and kept productive beta chains. For every CDR3 protein sequence, its rows merge into one entry that carries the most common genes and DNA. The sample contains 400,000 to 450,000 distinct CDR3 sequences, more than 20% of them found a single time. 3% of the sample comes from the top ten. Sequenced sample: peripheral blood. These receptors were taken from a woman under 30 with stable Graves' hyperthyroidism. Donor details come from another sample of the same person, matched by shared clones.

This clonotype was found many times. This chain uses TRBV2 with TRBJ2-7, with no clear D. This CDR3 has 12 amino acids. Looked up from germline, CDR1 is SNHLY and CDR2 is FYNNEI. V lost 5 bases to trimming and J lost 3 bases, with 8 bases between them. CDR3 amino acids: CASSFHHYEQYF. The DNA for the CDR3 is TGTGCCAGCAGTTTCCACCACTACGAGCAGTACTTC.

This clonotype has at least ten counts. The chain joins TRBV6-5 to TRBJ1-1; tentatively, D is TRBD1 (6 bases). The ends were cut back, 0 bases at V and 5 bases at J, with 7 bases in the middle. Germline values: CDR1 MNHEY, CDR2 SVGAGI. The CDR3 has 13 residues. DNA for the CDR3: TGTGCCAGCAGTTACTCCAGGGGAACTGAAGCTTTCTTT. Translation gives CASSYSRGTEAFF.

This clonotype was seen repeatedly, ten times or more. The chain employs TRBV5-5 and TRBJ2-2; a weak D match, TRBD1 (6 bases). The CDR3 spans 14 residues. Trimming left V 4 bases short and J 6 bases short, with 13 bases between. CDR1 SGHKS and CDR2 YYEKEE come from the germline V gene (reference sequence). The CDR3: CASSVTGRSGELFF. The CDR3 coding sequence is TGTGCCAGCAGCGTTACAGGGAGATCCGGGGAGCTGTTTTTT.

This clonotype has ten or more counts. This chain connects TRBV28 to TRBJ2-5; 8 bases fit TRBD2. This CDR3 contains 18 residues. V shed 4 bases, J shed 1 base, and the junction held 14 bases outside the gene matches. CDR1 MDHEN and CDR2 SYDVKM come from the germline V gene. The CDR3 sequence is CASSYSRSGGRSQETQYF. CDR3 DNA: TGTGCCAGCAGTTACTCACGCTCCGGCGGGAGGAGCCAAGAGACCCAGTACTTC.

This clonotype was observed at least ten times. The CDR3 sequence is CASSDGVGQQNGYTF. Written as DNA, the CDR3 is TGTGCCAGCAGCGACGGAGTCGGACAGCAGAATGGCTACACCTTC. This chain uses TRBV27 with TRBJ1-2; D is perhaps TRBD1 (6 bases). CDR1 is MNHEY and CDR2 is SMNVEV in the germline V gene (reference sequence). V lost 6 bases, J lost 6 bases, and 20 bases lay in between. This CDR3 comprises 15 residues.